The 31 T cell receptor beta chains reported below all come from one sample, sequenced in a study of blood T cell repertoires in COVID-19. Libraries were prepared by immunoSEQ multiplex PCR; TCRdb keeps only in-frame clonotypes and omits some of them. The sample includes roughly 160,000 clones, roughly 90% of them seen just once. Sequences were obtained from peripheral blood. Receptors originate from a man aged 55-75 years with acute or convalescent COVID-19.

This chain uses TRBV9 with TRBJ1-5; 7 bases line up with TRBD1. V was pared by 1 base and J by 7 bases, with 8 bases of the junction left unmatched. CDR3 length: 15 amino acids. Germline V gene lookup returns CDR1 SGDLS and CDR2 YYNGEE. In DNA form, the CDR3 reads TGTGCCAGCAGCGTATCAGGGGGAATCAACCAGCCCCAGCATTTT. It specifies CASSVSGGINQPQHF.

The chain employs TRBV5-1 and TRBJ1-1, with D hard to call. This CDR3 contains 13 residues. Trimming removed 4 bases from V and 1 base from J, with 8 bases in between. Germline V gene sequence: CDR1 SGHRS, CDR2 YFSETQ. The chain's CDR3 is CASSKTQNTEAFF. In DNA form, the CDR3 reads TGCGCCAGCAGCAAGACACAGAACACTGAAGCTTTCTTT.

The gene calls are TRBV7-6 and TRBJ2-1; 14 nucleotides align to TRBD2. Germline CDR1 SGHVS, CDR2 FNYEAQ. V shed 7 bases, J shed 7 bases, and the junction held 6 bases outside the gene matches. The CDR3 contains 15 residues. CDR3 in amino acids: CASTTGLAGVNEQFF. The DNA of the CDR3 is TGTGCCAGCACCACGGGACTAGCGGGAGTAAATGAGCAGTTCTTC.

This chain uses TRBV19 with TRBJ2-1, with TRBD2 matching over 9 bases. This CDR3 has 16 amino acids. CDR1 is LNHDA and CDR2 is SQIVND in the germline V gene (reference sequence). The V and J ends lost 3 bases and 3 bases, in that order; junction bases with no gene match: 6. The CDR3 sequence is CASSIKRLADYNEQFF. The CDR3 DNA follows: TGTGCCAGTAGTATTAAGAGACTAGCGGACTACAATGAGCAGTTCTTC.

The chain employs TRBV19 and TRBJ1-2, with D tentatively TRBD1 (5 bases). This CDR3 comprises 14 residues. From germline, CDR1 is LNHDA and CDR2 SQIVND (reference sequence). V was clipped by 6 bases and J by 6 bases, with 17 bases between them. The CDR3 loop is CASRSSHLGDGYTF. The CDR3 DNA sequence: TGTGCCAGTAGATCATCCCACCTAGGGGATGGCTACACCTTC.

Points on this clone: Distinct nucleotide sequences in the sample also encode this CDR3. The chain employs TRBV7-9 and TRBJ1-2; 8 nucleotides agree with TRBD1. Looked up from germline, CDR1 is SEHNR and CDR2 is FQNEAQ (reference sequence). The CDR3 covers 14 residues. The junction had 1 base not matched to a gene; V was cut back by 3 bases and J by 1 base. The CDR3 bases are TGTGCCAGCAGCTTCGGACAGGGTAACTATGGCTACACCTTC. Encoded protein: CASSFGQGNYGYTF.

The chain uses TRBV25-1 and TRBJ1-2, with D perhaps matching TRBD1 (6 bases). CDR1 is MGHDK, CDR2 SYGVNS, per germline. V gave up 10 bases and J gave up 2 bases, with 20 bases separating them. CDR3 size: 15 residues. The CDR3 region has the DNA TGTGCCAATTCACGCCCGGCAGGGGCCAACTATGGCTACACCTTC. Translating gives CANSRPAGANYGYTF.

CDR3 in DNA: TGTGCCAGCAGTCGCTTACTACTAGCGGGAGGTGGAAATGAGCAGTTCTTC. Protein sequence: CASSRLLLAGGGNEQFF. The J gene is TRBJ2-1, the V gene TRBV3-1 (or the pseudogene TRBV3-2); 12 bases agree with TRBD2. CDR1 is LGHDT, CDR2 YNNKEL, per germline (reference sequence). This CDR3 region has 17 residues. V dropped 6 bases and J dropped 7; count of bases not matched to a gene: 13.

This sequence joins TRBV29-1 and TRBJ2-1; 10 positions agree with TRBD1. The CDR3 has 15 residues. The germline CDR1 and CDR2 sequences are SQVTM and ANQGSEA. With 7 bases clipped from V and 1 base from J, the junction kept 7 bases outside the gene matches. The CDR3 loop reads CSAPPGQGSYNEQFF. The DNA for the CDR3 is TGCAGCGCCCCACCGGGACAGGGGTCCTACAATGAGCAGTTCTTC.

J is TRBJ1-5 and V is TRBV7-2; no clear D. The germline CDR1 and CDR2 sequences are SGHTA and FQGNSA. The V gene lost 3 bases and the J gene lost 10 bases, with 16 bases spanning the gap. The CDR3 sequence is 14 residues long. For the CDR3, the DNA is TGTGCCAGCAGCTTGACCGTCTCGGAGGGACCCCAGCATTTT. Translation gives CASSLTVSEGPQHF.

The chain uses TRBV4-3 and TRBJ2-7; TRBD2 agrees at 9 bases. CDR1 is LGHNA, CDR2 YSLEER, per germline. V shed 1 base, J shed 2 bases, and the junction held 3 bases outside the gene matches. This CDR3 spans 15 amino acids. CDR3 amino acids: CASSQGSSGAYEQYF. For the CDR3, the DNA is TGCGCCAGCAGCCAAGGGTCTAGCGGGGCCTACGAGCAGTACTTC.

In this sample, this clone turned up once. The chain is built from TRBV7-2 and TRBJ2-5, with D tentatively TRBD2 (6 bases). Germline CDR1 and CDR2: SGHTA and FQGNSA. The germline V and J ends were trimmed by 8 bases and 5 bases, with 21 bases remaining between them. This CDR3 region has 15 residues. CDR3 sequence: CASGRGSGGGETQYF. The CDR3 bases are TGTGCCAGCGGTCGGGGTAGCGGAGGCGGGGAGACCCAGTACTTC.

This clone has just one count. The chain recombines TRBV6-5 with TRBJ2-1, with 11 bases fitting TRBD2. The CDR3 extends over 15 amino acids. In germline, CDR1 is MNHEY, CDR2 SVGAGI. The V gene end was trimmed by 8 bases and the J gene end by 9 bases; junction bases not matched to a gene: 12. Here the CDR3 reads CASSRGSGGEVEQFF. The CDR3 DNA reads as TGTGCCAGCTCACGGGGTAGCGGGGGGGAAGTTGAGCAGTTCTTC.

This clone was detected only once. The V gene is TRBV7-3, the J gene TRBJ2-1, with 9 nucleotides matching TRBD2. Germline CDR1 and CDR2: SGHTA and FQGTGA. V lost 5 bases and J lost 0; bases outside the gene matches: 14. The CDR3 is 19 residues long. In nucleotides, the CDR3 is TGTGCCAGCAGCCCCCGGAAAGCGGGGGGATCGAGCTCCTACAATGAGCAGTTCTTC. Its protein is CASSPRKAGGSSSYNEQFF.

This clone was found a few times. The same CDR3 arises from other DNA sequences in this sample as well. The chain joins TRBV30 to TRBJ2-1; tentative D call: TRBD2 (7 bases). CDR1 GTSNPN and CDR2 SVGIG come from the germline V gene (reference sequence). The CDR3 covers 14 residues. With 0 bases removed from V and 8 bases from J, the gap between germline ends came to 14 bases. The CDR3 DNA sequence: TGTGCCTGGAGTGTAATTGGGGGGGGCGATGAGCAGTTCTTC. Its protein is CAWSVIGGGDEQFF.

The V gene is TRBV10-1, the J gene TRBJ2-1; D is perhaps TRBD2 (6 bases). Trimming removed 8 bases at V and 7 bases at J, with 18 bases between. CDR1 is WNHNN, CDR2 SYGVQD, per germline (reference sequence). The CDR3 is 14 amino acids. CDR3 sequence: CASASGTVLNEQFF. The CDR3 DNA reads TGCGCCAGCGCCTCCGGGACTGTTCTTAATGAGCAGTTCTTC.

V gene TRBV27 combines with J gene TRBJ2-7; 7 positions match TRBD1. This CDR3 is 16 amino acids long. Per the germline V gene, CDR1 is MNHEY and CDR2 is SMNVEV (reference sequence). V lost 5 bases to trimming and J lost 0 bases; unmatched junction nucleotides: 10. CDR3 residues: CASSRFKTGSSYEQYF. As DNA, the CDR3 is TGTGCCAGCAGTAGATTTAAGACAGGGAGCTCCTACGAGCAGTACTTC.

The sample holds a few counts of this clone. CDR3 nucleotides: TGTGCCTTCAGGGGATCTGGCTACACCTTC. This gives the protein CAFRGSGYTF. The V call is TRBV30, the J call TRBJ1-2, with a possible D match to TRBD1 (6 bases). This CDR3 region has 10 residues. Germline V CDR1 and CDR2: GTSNPN, SVGIG (reference sequence). Trimming took off 7 bases at V and 7 bases at J, with 10 bases between the two ends.

The rearrangement joins TRBV27 to TRBJ2-1, with D unclear. The CDR3 has 13 amino acids. CDR1 MNHEY and CDR2 SMNVEV come from the germline V gene (reference sequence). Trimming took off 7 bases at V and 10 bases at J, with 17 bases between the two ends. CDR3 bases: TGTGCCAGCACCCGGTTTACCTTGGGCGAGCAGTTCTTC. It specifies CASTRFTLGEQFF.

J is TRBJ2-1 and V is TRBV9, with D maybe TRBD2 (5 bases). Trimming shortened V by 5 bases and J by 7 bases, and 16 bases separated the two germline ends. The CDR3 contains 14 residues. CDR1 and CDR2 (germline): SGDLS, YYNGEE. The CDR3 loop is CASSSGSRENEQFF. CDR3 nucleotide sequence: TGTGCCAGCAGTTCGGGGTCCAGAGAGAATGAGCAGTTCTTC.

This clone was counted once. The chain links TRBV29-1 to TRBJ2-5, with 11 bases lining up with TRBD2. V dropped 7 bases and J dropped 4; count of bases not matched to a gene: 11. The CDR3 contains 15 residues. Germline lookup yields CDR1 SQVTM and CDR2 ANQGSEA. The CDR3 loop is CSAPGTSGLRETQYF. The CDR3 bases are TGCAGCGCACCCGGGACTAGCGGCCTCCGAGAGACCCAGTACTTC.

This clone was recorded once. This chain uses TRBV18 with TRBJ2-5; weak D call: TRBD2 (6 bases). Germline CDR1 KGHSH, CDR2 LQKENI. The V end lost 0 bases, the J end lost 5 bases, and 16 bases lay between the germline ends. The CDR3 consists of 16 residues. As DNA, the CDR3 is TGTGCCAGCTCACCACCGGAGGGCCTCATTGGGGAGACCCAGTACTTC. As protein: CASSPPEGLIGETQYF. Variable domain in full (rest from reference TRBV18 and TRBJ2-5): NAGVMQNPRHLVRRRGQEARLRCSPMKGHSHVYWYRQLPEEGLKFMVYLQKENIIDESGMPKERFSAEFPKEGPSILRIQQVVRGDSAAYFCASSPPEGLIGETQYFGPGTRLLVL.

The chain carries TRBV10-1 and TRBJ2-7, with a weak D call TRBD1 (6 bases). The CDR3 totals 14 residues. V lost 7 bases to trimming and J lost 3 bases, with 16 bases between them. Germline V CDR1 and CDR2: WNHNN, SYGVQD (reference sequence). As DNA, the CDR3 is TGCGCCAGCAACAGGGACAAGGGGAACTACGAGCAGTACGTC. Its protein product is CASNRDKGNYEQYV.

This clone was picked up one time. The chain links TRBV11-2 to TRBJ2-7; TRBD2 matches 8 bases. There are 16 residues in the CDR3. Germline-derived CDR1 and CDR2 are SGHAT and FQNNGV. V was clipped by 2 bases and J by 4 bases; unmatched bases: 10. DNA for the CDR3: TGTGCCAGCAGCTTATCGTCGGGAGGGAGGTATTACGAGCAGTACGTC. Its protein product is CASSLSSGGRYYEQYV.

The chain joins TRBV6-5 to TRBJ1-3, with D perhaps matching TRBD1 (6 bases). V gave up 6 bases and J gave up 1 base, with 10 bases separating them. The CDR3 extends over 14 amino acids. Germline V gene lookup returns CDR1 MNHEY and CDR2 SVGAGI. CDR3 amino acids: CASSPGQSGNTIYF. The CDR3 DNA reads as TGTGCCAGCAGCCCCGGACAGTCTGGAAACACCATATATTTT.

This chain joins TRBV5-1 and TRBJ1-4; the D gene is possibly TRBD1 (5 bases). The length of the CDR3 is 13 residues. Between the trimmed V and J ends, which lost 0 bases and 7 bases, there was a span of 7 bases. CDR1 is SGHRS, CDR2 YFSETQ, per germline. The CDR3 sequence is CASSLVGGEKLFF. Written as DNA, the CDR3 is TGCGCCAGCAGCTTGGTCGGGGGTGAAAAACTGTTTTTT.

This clone was seen only once. The J gene is TRBJ2-7, the V gene TRBV5-6; a possible D gene is TRBD1 (6 bases). The length of the CDR3 is 13 residues. Deletions cut 6 bases from V and 0 bases from J, with 10 bases between. CDR1 SGHDT and CDR2 YYEEEE come from the germline V gene. The CDR3 is CASKTGSSYEQYF. The CDR3 bases are TGTGCCAGCAAGACAGGCAGCTCCTACGAGCAGTACTTC.

CDR3 sequence (DNA): TGTGCCAGCAGTGAAGGACCCCGACGCGGGAGGGAGGGCGAGCAGTACTTC. This sequence encodes CASSEGPRRGREGEQYF. The chain combines TRBV2 with TRBJ2-7, with 9 positions matching TRBD2. Germline V gene lookup returns CDR1 SNHLY and CDR2 FYNNEI. V trimming: 1 base; J trimming: 6 bases; junction bases outside the gene matches: 13. This CDR3 is built from 17 residues.

CDR3 sequence reads: CASSFSGTGTEAFF. CDR3 in DNA: TGTGCCAGCAGCTTTTCAGGGACAGGCACTGAAGCTTTCTTT. The V call is TRBV5-4, the J call TRBJ1-1; 8 positions match TRBD1. V was clipped by 2 bases and J by 4 bases; unmatched bases: 4. The germline V gene has CDR1 SGHNT and CDR2 YYREEE (reference sequence). This CDR3 has 14 amino acids.

This clone was counted only a few times. The V and J genes are TRBV6-2 or TRBV6-3 and TRBJ2-1, with D perhaps TRBD1 (5 bases). CDR3 length: 14 residues. The V end was cut by 5 bases, the J end by 8 bases, with 16 bases between. CDR1 and CDR2 (germline): MNHEY, SVGEGT. The CDR3 coding sequence is TGTGCCAGCAGTATTGGACACTTACCTGATGAGCAGTTCTTC. Protein: CASSIGHLPDEQFF.

This clone was seen a few times. V is TRBV19 and J is TRBJ1-5; D might be TRBD1 (6 bases). V gave up 8 bases and J gave up 0 bases, with 11 bases separating them. Germline CDR1 is LNHDA and CDR2 is SQIVND (reference sequence). The CDR3 runs 14 residues. The CDR3 sequence: CASGGIDSNQPQHF. For the CDR3, the DNA is TGTGCCAGTGGGGGCATCGATAGCAATCAGCCCCAGCATTTT.